Each of the 30 T cell receptor beta chains below was sequenced from the same sample in a study of early T cells in non-severe SARS-CoV-2 infection. TCRdb re-analysed the 5' RACE reads in MiXCR, keeping a single row per CDR3 protein. The sample includes around 30,000 distinct CDR3 sequences, approximately 5.9% of them seen just once. Sequenced sample: whole blood. All receptors derive from an adult who was a healthcare worker with PCR-confirmed SARS-CoV-2 infection or an uninfected control (not recorded which).

This clonotype was counted a few times. The chain joins TRBV20-1 to TRBJ2-7, with TRBD2 identical over 7 bases. Germline loops: CDR1 DFQATT, CDR2 SNEGSKA (reference sequence). The CDR3 totals 15 residues. The ends lost 3 bases at V and 4 bases at J; junction bases unmatched: 12. The CDR3 here is CSASWRGSRNYEQYF. The CDR3 DNA reads as TGCAGTGCTAGTTGGCGCGGGAGCCGCAATTACGAGCAGTACTTC.

The chain couples TRBV7-9 to TRBJ2-7, with TRBD2 matching 12 bases. This CDR3 contains 13 residues. J lost 4 bases, V lost 5 bases, and 0 bases had no gene match. CDR1 is SEHNR, CDR2 FQNEAQ, per germline (reference sequence). The CDR3 sequence: CASSTSGRYEQYF. The CDR3, as DNA: TGTGCCAGCAGCACTAGCGGGAGGTACGAGCAGTACTTC.

For this clonotype: No DNA is shown, since the ends of the CDR3 on it are uncertain; the CDR3 is the one TCRdb lists. The rearrangement links TRBV11-1 to TRBJ2-2; TRBD2 was called by the table and not checked on the DNA. The CDR3 region is 16 residues in length, termini included. Germline loops: CDR1 SGHAT, CDR2 FQDESV (reference sequence). CDR3 in amino acids: CASSFLLAGVPGSCFF.

Only a few counts were recorded for this clonotype. The V gene is TRBV7-2, the J gene TRBJ2-3, with 8 bases aligning to TRBD1. The CDR3 runs 15 residues. J gave up 3 bases and V 1 base, and 3 bases lay outside the gene matches. CDR1 and CDR2 from the germline V gene are SGHTA and FQGNSA. The CDR3 DNA reads TGTGCCAGCAGCTTAGTCGGACAGGGAACAGATACGCAGTATTTT. Protein sequence: CASSLVGQGTDTQYF.

In this sample, this clonotype turned up a few times. The rearrangement uses TRBV9 and TRBJ2-7; no firm D call. CDR1 SGDLS and CDR2 YYNGEE come from the germline V gene. The CDR3 is made up of 16 amino acids. V was clipped by 0 bases and J by 3 bases, with 16 bases between them. CDR3 in DNA: TGTGCCAGCAGCGTAGGCGGTCCCCCTGGCCTCTACGAGCAGTACTTC. Translated: CASSVGGPPGLYEQYF.

In its sample, this clonotype was seen a few times. The chain combines TRBV9 with TRBJ1-4, with 9 bases lining up with TRBD1. After removal of 4 bases from V and 5 bases from J, the junction contained 12 bases not matched to a gene. This CDR3 has 17 amino acids. The V gene's germline CDR1 is SGDLS and CDR2 YYNGEE. Here the CDR3 reads CASSPRQGVAPNEKLFF. CDR3 coding DNA: TGTGCCAGCAGCCCGCGACAGGGGGTTGCGCCGAATGAAAAACTGTTTTTT. Together with reference TRBV9 and TRBJ1-4, the CDR3 gives the full variable domain: DSGVTQTPKHLITATGQRVTLRCSPRSGDLSVYWYQQSLDQGLQFLIQYYNGEERAKGNILERFSAQQFPDLHSELNLSSLELGDSALYFCASSPRQGVAPNEKLFFGSGTQLSVL.

By share, this clonotype counts as medium-sized. The rearrangement joins TRBV20-1 to TRBJ2-1; 13 bases match TRBD2. This CDR3 has 14 amino acids. V was clipped by 2 bases and J by 6 bases; unmatched bases: 1. Germline V gene data show CDR1 as DFQATT and CDR2 as SNEGSKA (reference sequence). In nucleotides, the CDR3 is TGCAGTGCTAGAAGACTAGCGGGAGGCAATGAGCAGTTCTTC. Residues: CSARRLAGGNEQFF.

This clonotype was recorded many times. The chain has TRBV20-1 and TRBJ1-6; D unclear. CDR3 size: 14 residues. Per germline, CDR1 DFQATT and CDR2 SNEGSKA (reference sequence). The V end was cut by 5 bases, the J end by 6 bases, with 14 bases between. The DNA of the CDR3 is TGCAGTGCTCAACCAGGAGAGGCTAATTCACCCCTCCACTTT. It yields the protein CSAQPGEANSPLHF.

This clonotype was detected ten times or more. The gene calls are TRBV24-1 and TRBJ2-1, with D perhaps being TRBD1 or TRBD2 (5 bases each). The CDR3 has 14 amino acids. Looked up from germline, CDR1 is KGHDR and CDR2 is SFDVKD. V dropped 4 bases and J dropped 6 bases, with 12 bases sitting between them. CDR3 sequence (DNA): TGTGCCACCAGTGAGCCCGCGAGGGGCAATGAGCAGTTCTTC. Translating gives CATSEPARGNEQFF.

This clonotype came up many times. CDR3 amino acids: CASSLGSGTDEQYF. The DNA for the CDR3 is TGCGCCAGCAGCTTAGGCAGCGGGACAGACGAGCAGTACTTC. J is TRBJ2-7 and V is TRBV5-1; D is tentatively TRBD1 or TRBD2 (7 bases each). There are 14 residues in the CDR3. Trimming removed 2 bases at V and 5 bases at J, with 14 bases between. Germline V gene sequence: CDR1 SGHRS, CDR2 YFSETQ.

This clonotype was counted many times. The gene calls are TRBV27 and TRBJ2-4; 11 positions match TRBD1. Germline values: CDR1 MNHEY, CDR2 SMNVEV (reference sequence). J gave up 2 bases and V 2 bases, and 14 bases lay outside the gene matches. The CDR3 contains 20 residues. CDR3 residues: CASSLNRIRTGGKTKNIQYF. CDR3 in DNA: TGTGCCAGCAGTTTAAATCGTATTAGGACAGGGGGCAAGACCAAAAACATTCAGTACTTC.

This rearrangement joins TRBV4-2 to TRBJ1-1; D gene ambiguous. V lost 0 bases to trimming and J lost 5 bases, with 7 bases between them. The CDR3 consists of 13 residues. In germline, CDR1 is LGHNA, CDR2 YNFKEQ. CDR3 sequence reads: CASSQDQRTEAFF. The CDR3 nucleotides are TGTGCCAGCAGCCAAGATCAGCGAACTGAAGCTTTCTTT.

This clonotype has a count of ten or more. The CDR3: CASSLGGVGYNEQFF. The CDR3 DNA is TGTGCCAGCAGCTTAGGGGGTGTGGGCTACAATGAGCAGTTCTTC. V is TRBV7-3 and J is TRBJ2-1; D tentatively fits TRBD1 or TRBD2 (5 bases each). Trimming pared 2 bases from V and 3 bases from J, leaving 11 bases between. From germline, CDR1 is SGHTA and CDR2 FQGTGA. The CDR3 covers 15 residues.

This clonotype was detected many times. The chain has TRBV4-2 and TRBJ2-1; 10 bases are a match to TRBD2. The CDR3 is made up of 16 amino acids. Per germline, CDR1 LGHNA and CDR2 YNFKEQ. J lost 8 bases, V lost 2 bases, and 9 bases had no gene match. The CDR3, as DNA: TGTGCCAGCAGCCAACAGCTAGCGGGGGTGGTGGATGAGCAGTTCTTC. Translating it yields CASSQQLAGVVDEQFF.

This clonotype was seen a few times. V is TRBV4-1 and J is TRBJ2-1; 9 positions match TRBD2. CDR3 length equals 12 residues. CDR1 is MGHRA, CDR2 YSYEKL, per germline. Germline trimming cut 3 bases from V and 14 bases from J; bases unmatched to any gene: 5. The CDR3 DNA sequence: TGCGCCAGCAGCCAGAGAAGCGGGAGGAAGTTCTTC. This codes for CASSQRSGRKFF.

Here the CDR3 DNA reads TGTGCCAGCAGTAACTCCGGGTTCTCCTACGAGCAGTACTTC. This codes for CASSNSGFSYEQYF. The chain couples TRBV25-1 to TRBJ2-7, with D unresolved. CDR1 is MGHDK and CDR2 is SYGVNS in the germline V gene. V was shortened by 5 bases and J by 0 bases, with 11 bases between the two germline ends. CDR3 length: 14 amino acids.

This sequence joins TRBV10-3 and TRBJ2-2, with 10 bases lining up with TRBD2. Germline CDR1 and CDR2: ENHRY and SYGVKD. The V and J ends lost 2 bases and 5 bases, in that order; junction bases with no gene match: 8. The CDR3 extends over 17 amino acids. CDR3 protein: CAISEIPSGRGTGELFF. CDR3 nucleotides: TGTGCCATCAGTGAGATCCCTAGCGGGAGAGGGACCGGGGAGCTGTTTTTT.

The V and J genes are TRBV20-1 and TRBJ2-1, with 7 bases matching TRBD1. The CDR3 loop spans 13 amino acids. Germline CDR1 is DFQATT and CDR2 is SNEGSKA (reference sequence). The CDR3 loop is CRGGTRKYNEQFF. The CDR3 DNA follows: TGCAGAGGGGGCACCCGTAAGTACAATGAGCAGTTCTTC.

This clonotype has ten or more counts. The chain links TRBV29-1 to TRBJ2-7; 7 bases are a match to TRBD2. With 7 bases clipped from V and 5 bases from J, the junction kept 23 bases outside the gene matches. The CDR3 contains 17 residues. Per the germline V gene, CDR1 is SQVTM and CDR2 is ANQGSEA. Written as DNA, the CDR3 is TGCAGCGGCCGGGGGGATATCGAAGGGACCAGGATTGACGAGCAGTACTTC. The encoded protein is CSGRGDIEGTRIDEQYF.

This clonotype has just a few counts. The chain is built from TRBV5-6 and TRBJ1-6; a possible D gene is TRBD1 (5 bases). The V end was cut by 0 bases, the J end by 10 bases, with 11 bases between. The V gene's germline CDR1 is SGHDT and CDR2 YYEEEE. The CDR3 extends over 14 amino acids. The CDR3 loop reads CASSLASTVSPLHF. The CDR3 coding sequence is TGTGCCAGCAGCTTGGCCTCGACAGTATCACCCCTCCACTTT.

V gene TRBV29-1 combines with J gene TRBJ2-3, with 7 bases matching TRBD2. The V gene's germline CDR1 is SQVTM and CDR2 ANQGSEA. V gave up 2 bases and J gave up 4 bases; unmatched junction bases: 3. This CDR3 is built from 13 residues. The CDR3 nucleotides are TGCAGCGTTGAACCGGGAGGCGCAGATACGCAGTATTTT. It specifies CSVEPGGADTQYF.

CDR3: CASKDRGRLTDTQYF. Here the CDR3 DNA reads TGTGCCAGCAAGGACAGGGGCCGCCTCACAGATACGCAGTATTTT. The V and J genes are TRBV6-1 and TRBJ2-3, with TRBD1 matching 9 bases. J lost 2 bases, V lost 7 bases, and 7 bases had no gene match. This CDR3 is built from 15 residues. Looked up from germline, CDR1 is MNHNS and CDR2 is SASEGT.

The gene calls are TRBV19 and TRBJ2-3; D is ambiguous. CDR1 is LNHDA, CDR2 SQIVND, per germline (reference sequence). V lost 8 bases to trimming and J lost 0 bases, with 21 bases between them. This CDR3 comprises 17 residues. The DNA for the CDR3 is TGTGCCAGTGGCCCCTCTGGGTGGGCCACTAGCACAGATACGCAGTATTTT. Its protein is CASGPSGWATSTDTQYF. The full variable domain, its missing parts supplied by reference TRBV19 and TRBJ2-3, is DGGITQSPKYLFRKEGQNVTLSCEQNLNHDAMYWYRQDPGQGLRLIYYSQIVNDFQKGDIAEGYSVSREKKESFPLTVTSAQKNPTAFYLCASGPSGWATSTDTQYFGPGTRLTVL.

As to this clonotype: One junction end does not reproduce the germline sequence, and a read error may be involved. CDR3 nucleotide sequence: TGTGTCAGCAGCAAGGGGCAGAACACTGAAGCTTTCTTT. It specifies CVSSKGQNTEAFF. The chain recombines TRBV7-9 with TRBJ1-1; possibly TRBD1 for D (5 bases). Germline values: CDR1 SEHNR, CDR2 FQNEAQ (reference sequence). This CDR3 contains 13 residues.

In this sample, this clonotype turned up a few times. DNA for the CDR3: TGTGCCAGCAGCTTATCCGACAGGAGAAACACTGAAGCTTTCTTT. This encodes CASSLSDRRNTEAFF. The V and J genes are TRBV7-9 and TRBJ1-1; D may be TRBD1 (6 bases). The V end lost 2 bases, the J end lost 2 bases, and 12 bases lay between the germline ends. The CDR3 sequence is 15 residues long. From germline, CDR1 is SEHNR and CDR2 FQNEAQ (reference sequence).

This clonotype occurred many times. The chain couples TRBV28 to TRBJ2-7; D is tentatively TRBD1 or TRBD2 (6 bases each). Trimming removed 8 bases from V and 6 bases from J, with 17 bases in between. The CDR3 extends over 13 amino acids. Germline values: CDR1 MDHEN, CDR2 SYDVKM. The CDR3 loop is CASRPPGAREQYF. Here the CDR3 DNA reads TGTGCCAGCCGCCCTCCGGGGGCGCGCGAGCAGTACTTC. Complete variable domain (other parts from reference TRBV28 and TRBJ2-7): DVKVTQSSRYLVKRTGEKVFLECVQDMDHENMFWYRQDPGLGLRLIYFSYDVKMKEKGDIPEGYSVSREKKERFSLILESASTNQTSMYLCASRPPGAREQYFGPGTRLTVT.

This clonotype was detected a few times. The chain has TRBV7-2 and TRBJ2-3; possible D gene TRBD2, 5 bases. The CDR3 is 17 amino acids. Trimming took 2 bases from V and 0 from J, leaving 15 bases between them. CDR1 is SGHTA and CDR2 is FQGNSA in the germline V gene. The chain's CDR3 is CASSLTIGGSSTDTQYF. CDR3 in DNA: TGTGCCAGCAGCTTAACTATCGGCGGGTCTAGCACAGATACGCAGTATTTT.

In its sample, this clonotype was seen many times. The chain combines TRBV11-3 with TRBJ2-2; D gene ambiguous. The CDR3 is 13 residues long. The V and J ends lost 0 bases and 4 bases respectively, with 3 bases between them. Germline loops: CDR1 SGHNT, CDR2 YENEEA. The CDR3 coding sequence is TGTGCCAGCAGCTTAGATTTCACCGGGGAGCTGTTTTTT. It is translated as CASSLDFTGELFF.

V and J are TRBV4-1 and TRBJ1-5, with no clear D. The CDR3 is 16 amino acids. Per the germline V gene, CDR1 is MGHRA and CDR2 is YSYEKL. Trimming pared 1 base from V and 4 bases from J, leaving 14 bases between. CDR3 sequence (DNA): TGCGCCAGCAGCCAAGGAGAGGGCCGAGGGAATCAGCCCCAGCATTTT. Its protein is CASSQGEGRGNQPQHF.

This clonotype was seen more than once but under ten times. The chain combines TRBV20-1 with TRBJ2-5, with a weak D call TRBD2 (6 bases). The CDR3 is made up of 13 amino acids. V was shortened by 1 base and J by 2 bases, with 8 bases between the two germline ends. Germline V gene data show CDR1 as DFQATT and CDR2 as SNEGSKA (reference sequence). The CDR3 nucleotides are TGCAGTGCTAGAGGGACTATGCAAGAGACCCAGTACTTC. Protein product: CSARGTMQETQYF.